This TCR beta chain was identified in a study of blood T cell repertoires in COVID-19. The repertoire was sequenced with immunoSEQ multiplex PCR; TCRdb's copy has only in-frame clones and lacks some. The data contain 80,000 to 95,000 clones, 80% to 85% of them singletons. The germline V gene encodes CDR1 SGHTS and CDR2 YDEGEE. This CDR3 spans 15 amino acids. Trimming cost V 4 bases and J 13 bases; bases outside gene matches: 14. V is TRBV5-8 and J is TRBJ1-6, with TRBD1 identical over 7 bases. This TCR was recovered from a man older than 75 with acute or convalescent COVID-19. The sample taken for sequencing was peripheral blood. This CDR3 reads CASSLRQGATYPLHF. The CDR3 DNA sequence: TGTGCCAGCAGCCTAAGACAGGGCGCTACCTACCCCCTCCACTTT.